The clone carrying this T cell receptor (beta chain) was recorded many times. Its target is unknown. Each CDR3 protein is one row after TCRdb ran MiXCR on the 5' RACE reads. Of fewer than 350,000 distinct CDR3 sequences in the sample, approximately 8.4% were seen once. The entry originates in a study of T-cell memory formation after mild COVID-19. Broader study findings: Some responding clones appeared in pre-infection memory, suggesting cross-reactive memory joined.

The CDR3 has 14 amino acids. The V end was cut by 4 bases, the J end by 3 bases, with 10 bases between. Germline V lookup: CDR1 LNHNV, CDR2 YYDKDF (reference sequence). This receptor was obtained from a young man who had mild COVID-19 (a few samples of this study predate the infection). Cell type and time point are not known. The rearrangement uses TRBV15 and TRBJ2-1; tentative D call: TRBD1 (6 bases). The specimen sequenced was PBMCs or a T cell subset sorted from them (not recorded which). The CDR3 coding sequence is TGTGCCACCAGCACGTGGACAGACTACAATGAGCAGTTCTTC. Protein sequence: CATSTWTDYNEQFF.